Following are 27 T cell receptor beta chains from one sample sequenced in a study of shared clonotypes between healthy human individuals. TCRdb's copy holds only in-frame clones and misses some; the assay was immunoSEQ multiplex PCR. Here the sample spans around 1.9 million clones, about 92% being singletons. Positive CCR7 selection of CD45RO-negative cells yielded the naive CD8 cells, and terminally differentiated effector memory CD45RA+ cells were excluded. The sample taken for sequencing was naive CD8+ T cells from PBMCs. These receptors all stem from a man between 18 and 35 years old in good health. Some clones in this sample may be carry-over from other donors' samples.

The V gene is TRBV6-5, the J gene TRBJ2-1; 12 bases map to TRBD2. This CDR3 is 14 amino acids long. J gave up 7 bases and V 6 bases, and 4 bases lay outside the gene matches. The germline gives CDR1 MNHEY, CDR2 SVGAGI. CDR3: CASRASGRGNEQFF. CDR3 in DNA: TGTGCCAGCAGGGCTAGCGGGAGGGGGAATGAGCAGTTCTTC.

The gene calls are TRBV19 and TRBJ2-7; 9 bases match TRBD1. The CDR3 contains 15 residues. The germline CDR1 and CDR2 sequences are LNHDA and SQIVND (reference sequence). Trimming took 3 bases from V and 6 from J; bases not matched to a gene: 9. The CDR3 nucleotides are TGTGCCAGTAGTATTCCCGGGACAGGGTACGCCGAGCAGTACTTC. Its protein is CASSIPGTGYAEQYF.

The chain recombines TRBV21-1 with TRBJ2-5; the table's D gene call, TRBD1, was not cross checked with the DNA. TRBV21-1 is given as a pseudogene. The CDR3 extends over 16 amino acids. In nucleotides, the CDR3 is TGTGCCAGCAGCCTTCGAAAAAAACAGGGTTGGCAGACCCAGTACTTC. Its protein product is CASSLRKKQGWQTQYF.

The chain carries TRBV7-3 and TRBJ2-3; D is undetermined. Trimming shortened V by 2 bases and J by 4 bases, and 10 bases separated the two germline ends. CDR1 and CDR2 (germline): SGHTA, FQGTGA. This CDR3 region has 14 residues. The CDR3 bases are TGTGCCAGCAGCTTAGGACCCAGGTCAGATACGCAGTATTTT. The encoded protein is CASSLGPRSDTQYF.

V gene TRBV6-1 combines with J gene TRBJ1-1, with 7 bases matching TRBD1. J gave up 5 bases and V 4 bases, and 16 bases lay outside the gene matches. The CDR3 runs to 17 residues. The germline CDR1 and CDR2 sequences are MNHNS and SASEGT. DNA for the CDR3: TGTGCCAGCAGTGGGAAATTCTCAGGGGGGGCACGGACTGAAGCTTTCTTT. Translated: CASSGKFSGGARTEAFF.

A word on this clone: The same CDR3 also results from other DNA sequences found in this sample. The V gene is TRBV9, the J gene TRBJ1-1, with TRBD1 identical over 8 bases. This CDR3 comprises 15 residues. V dropped 3 bases and J dropped 0; count of bases not matched to a gene: 4. Germline CDR1 reads SGDLS; CDR2 reads YYNGEE. The CDR3 region is CASSGRQGMNTEAFF. Written as DNA, the CDR3 is TGTGCCAGCAGCGGGAGACAGGGGATGAACACTGAAGCTTTCTTT.

This clone appeared a single time. This chain links TRBV10-3 with TRBJ2-3; TRBD1 might be the D (5 bases). The CDR3 length is 14 residues. Germline CDR1 and CDR2: ENHRY and SYGVKD. V was cut by 6 bases and J by 1 base, with 11 bases left in between. CDR3: CAIRRMTGTDTQYF. Here the CDR3 DNA reads TGTGCCATCAGGCGGATGACAGGCACAGATACGCAGTATTTT.

The chain recombines TRBV28 with TRBJ2-7, with 11 bases identical to TRBD2. This CDR3 comprises 15 residues. Unmatched junction bases numbered 3, after V lost 2 bases and J lost 3 bases. CDR1 and CDR2 (germline): MDHEN, SYDVKM. CDR3 protein: CASSLIAGGDYEQYF. CDR3 in DNA: TGTGCCAGCAGTTTAATAGCGGGAGGGGACTACGAGCAGTACTTC.

The CDR3 nucleotides are TGTGCCAGCAGCCCCGGGACACGGAATGAAAAACTGTTTTTT. Its translation: CASSPGTRNEKLFF. This chain joins TRBV7-9 and TRBJ1-4; the D gene is possibly TRBD1 (6 bases). Germline CDR1 reads SEHNR; CDR2 reads FQNEAQ (reference sequence). Deletions cut 5 bases from V and 5 bases from J, with 12 bases between. The CDR3 length is 14 residues. The entire variable domain, with the rest obtained from reference TRBV7-9 and TRBJ1-4, is as follows: DTGVSQNPRHKITKRGQNVTFRCDPISEHNRLYWYRQTLGQGPEFLTYFQNEAQLEKSRLLSDRFSAERPKGSFSTLEIQRTEQGDSAMYLCASSPGTRNEKLFFGSGTQLSVL.

In DNA, the CDR3 is TGTGCCATCAGTGCCCCAGGGTCGTACGAGCAGTACTTC. Translated, it gives CAISAPGSYEQYF. This sequence joins TRBV10-3 and TRBJ2-7, with a weak D call TRBD1 (5 bases). This CDR3 spans 13 amino acids. Germline loops: CDR1 ENHRY, CDR2 SYGVKD. V dropped 4 bases and J dropped 4 bases, with 11 bases sitting between them.

The rearrangement links TRBV7-9 to TRBJ2-1; TRBD1 might be the D (5 bases). Per the germline V gene, CDR1 is SEHNR and CDR2 is FQNEAQ (reference sequence). The CDR3 covers 13 residues. V lost 6 bases and J lost 10, with 16 bases in between. The CDR3 sequence: CASSSPRVREQFF. The CDR3 region has the DNA TGTGCCAGCAGTAGCCCCAGGGTCCGGGAGCAGTTCTTC. The full variable domain, its missing parts supplied by reference TRBV7-9 and TRBJ2-1, is DTGVSQNPRHKITKRGQNVTFRCDPISEHNRLYWYRQTLGQGPEFLTYFQNEAQLEKSRLLSDRFSAERPKGSFSTLEIQRTEQGDSAMYLCASSSPRVREQFFGPGTRLTVL.

This chain joins TRBV10-3 and TRBJ2-7; tentatively, D is TRBD1 (5 bases). Trimming stripped 5 bases from V and 1 base from J, with 9 bases between. CDR3 length: 13 residues. CDR1 and CDR2 (germline): ENHRY, SYGVKD. The CDR3 DNA is TGTGCCATCAGTTCTGACAGATCCTACGAGCAGTACTTC. This sequence encodes CAISSDRSYEQYF.

The V gene is TRBV5-1, the J gene TRBJ2-1; D is possibly TRBD1 (6 bases). Germline V lookup: CDR1 SGHRS, CDR2 YFSETQ. V lost 4 bases, J lost 0 bases, and 17 bases lay in between. The CDR3 runs 17 residues. CDR3 amino acids: CASSPRGGRGSYNEQFF. The CDR3 coding sequence is TGCGCCAGCAGCCCCCGAGGGGGACGGGGCTCCTACAATGAGCAGTTCTTC.

This sequence joins TRBV4-2 and TRBJ2-1; D may correspond to TRBD1 or TRBD2 (5 bases each). The germline V gene encodes CDR1 LGHNA and CDR2 YNFKEQ. Trimming stripped 1 base from V and 5 bases from J, with 21 bases between. The CDR3 is made up of 18 amino acids. CDR3 sequence (DNA): TGTGCCAGCAGCCAAGTTGGGGAGCCGGGGCTAGCTAACAATGAGCAGTTCTTC. As protein: CASSQVGEPGLANNEQFF.

This chain uses TRBV7-9 with TRBJ2-7, with a weak D call TRBD1 (6 bases). The CDR3 contains 14 residues. Germline-derived CDR1 and CDR2 are SEHNR and FQNEAQ (reference sequence). Trimming cost V 5 bases and J 0 bases, with 11 bases left between them. The CDR3 sequence: CASSLRTDSYEQYF. CDR3 in DNA: TGTGCCAGCAGCCTCAGGACAGACTCCTACGAGCAGTACTTC.

This clone is a singleton in its sample. The V call is TRBV7-9, the J call TRBJ1-2, with 8 nucleotides matching TRBD1. J lost 5 bases, V lost 4 bases, and 6 bases had no gene match. The CDR3 consists of 14 residues. Germline CDR1 and CDR2: SEHNR and FQNEAQ (reference sequence). The CDR3 sequence is CASSSQGAGYGYTF. The DNA for the CDR3 is TGTGCCAGCAGCTCCCAGGGGGCTGGGTATGGCTACACCTTC.

V gene TRBV9 combines with J gene TRBJ2-3, with 10 positions matching TRBD2. V lost 2 bases to trimming and J lost 6 bases; unmatched junction nucleotides: 12. The CDR3 extends over 17 amino acids. The germline gives CDR1 SGDLS, CDR2 YYNGEE. In DNA form, the CDR3 reads TGTGCCAGCAGCGTTCCACTAGCGGGGCCTAGCCCCGATACGCAGTATTTT. Translating gives CASSVPLAGPSPDTQYF.

The table lists this clone with a count of one. J is TRBJ2-3 and V is TRBV13; perhaps D is TRBD1 or TRBD2 (5 bases each). Trimming left V 5 bases short and J 1 base short, with 10 bases between. Germline CDR1 PRHDT, CDR2 FYEKMQ (reference sequence). The CDR3 contains 14 residues. The CDR3 DNA reads TGTGCCAGCAGCCCGGGGCCCGGCACAGATACGCAGTATTTT. Protein product: CASSPGPGTDTQYF. The whole variable domain, filled in from reference TRBV13 and TRBJ2-3, reads AAGVIQSPRHLIKEKRETATLKCYPIPRHDTVYWYQQGPGQDPQFLISFYEKMQSDKGSIPDRFSAQQFSDYHSELNMSSLELGDSALYFCASSPGPGTDTQYFGPGTRLTVL.

This clone has a handful of counts. This sequence joins TRBV27 and TRBJ2-2, with D hard to call. Looked up from germline, CDR1 is MNHEY and CDR2 is SMNVEV (reference sequence). Trimming shortened V by 4 bases and J by 1 base, and 10 bases separated the two germline ends. This CDR3 contains 15 residues. The CDR3 reads CASSSVEVNTGELFF. The CDR3 region has the DNA TGTGCCAGCAGTTCAGTTGAAGTGAACACCGGGGAGCTGTTTTTT.

The V call is TRBV11-2, the J call TRBJ2-7; D remains ambiguous. The V end lost 7 bases, the J end lost 7 bases, and 14 bases lay between the germline ends. CDR1 SGHAT and CDR2 FQNNGV come from the germline V gene. The length of the CDR3 is 12 residues. The CDR3 protein is CASTPLDPEQYF. CDR3 coding DNA: TGTGCCAGCACTCCCCTAGACCCTGAGCAGTACTTC.

V gene TRBV13 combines with J gene TRBJ2-1; possibly TRBD1 or TRBD2 for D (6 bases each). The CDR3 has 15 amino acids. V lost 4 bases and J 1 base, leaving 11 bases between the germline ends. The germline CDR1 and CDR2 sequences are PRHDT and FYEKMQ (reference sequence). This CDR3 reads CASSSGALSYNEQFF. Written as DNA, the CDR3 is TGTGCCAGCAGCTCGGGGGCCCTTTCCTACAATGAGCAGTTCTTC.

The chain uses TRBV7-9 and TRBJ1-1, with D possibly being TRBD1 (5 bases). The CDR3 covers 13 residues. Looked up from germline, CDR1 is SEHNR and CDR2 is FQNEAQ (reference sequence). Trimming took off 1 base at V and 7 bases at J, with 10 bases between the two ends. The CDR3 is CASSLGGDGEAFF. Written as DNA, the CDR3 is TGTGCCAGCAGCTTAGGGGGGGACGGTGAAGCTTTCTTT.

There are a few counts of this clone. The rearrangement joins TRBV7-7 to TRBJ2-2; D might be TRBD1 (5 bases). This CDR3 region has 15 residues. V was clipped by 1 base and J by 3 bases, with 9 bases between them. Germline V CDR1 and CDR2: SSHAT, FNYEAQ (reference sequence). The CDR3 sequence is CASSLGQGYTGELFF. In DNA, the CDR3 is TGTGCCAGCAGCTTAGGGCAGGGATACACCGGGGAGCTGTTTTTT.

CDR3 sequence reads: CASGTLQGNGYTF. The CDR3 bases are TGTGCCAGCGGGACCCTACAGGGGAATGGCTACACCTTC. V gene TRBV27 combines with J gene TRBJ1-2; 7 bases align to TRBD1. J lost 6 bases, V lost 8 bases, and 9 bases had no gene match. The CDR3 has 13 amino acids. CDR1 and CDR2 (germline): MNHEY, SMNVEV (reference sequence).

This clone was found once. The chain uses TRBV7-8 and TRBJ2-7, with TRBD1 identical over 7 bases. The CDR3 is 16 residues long. J lost 4 bases, V lost 1 base, and 10 bases had no gene match. Germline CDR1 SGHVS, CDR2 FQNEAQ. The CDR3 loop reads CASSLVMGQRVYEQYF. The CDR3 nucleotides are TGTGCCAGCAGCTTAGTTATGGGACAGAGAGTGTACGAGCAGTACTTC. Drawing the rest from reference TRBV7-8 and TRBJ2-7, the complete variable domain is GAGVSQSPRYKVAKRGQDVALRCDPISGHVSLFWYQQALGQGPEFLTYFQNEAQLDKSGLPSDRFFAERPEGSVSTLKIQRTQQEDSAVYLCASSLVMGQRVYEQYFGPGTRLTVT.

The chain combines TRBV4-1 with TRBJ2-7; 8 nucleotides agree with TRBD2. V shed 4 bases and J 2 bases; nucleotides not matched to a gene: 10. Germline assignment: CDR1 MGHRA and CDR2 YSYEKL. The CDR3 extends over 16 amino acids. CDR3 coding DNA: TGCGCCAGCAGCCCAGCGGGGGTTGGAAAAACCTACGAGCAGTACTTC. This sequence encodes CASSPAGVGKTYEQYF.

A word on this clone: The same CDR3 can be traced to other DNA sequences in this sample. The genes are TRBV7-9 and TRBJ1-1; D gene uncertain. There are 12 residues in the CDR3. Germline V gene data show CDR1 as SEHNR and CDR2 as FQNEAQ (reference sequence). The V end was cut by 4 bases, the J end by 4 bases, with 7 bases between. In DNA form, the CDR3 reads TGTGCCAGCAGCTCAGGTCCCACTGAAGCTTTCTTT. This translates into CASSSGPTEAFF.